This TCR beta chain was sequenced during a study of T cells of healthy individuals. This clonotype has at least ten counts. The germline V gene encodes CDR1 MNHEY and CDR2 SMNVEV (reference sequence). Trimming took off 6 bases at V and 0 bases at J, with 18 bases between the two ends. The CDR3 spans 17 residues. A single record per CDR3 protein comes from TCRdb applying MiXCR to the 5' RACE reads. The sample consists of 100,000 or so distinct CDR3 sequences, approximately 16% of them appearing once. The sequence was collected from a human donor in good health. The V gene is TRBV27, the J gene TRBJ1-3; D is possibly TRBD1 (6 bases). In DNA, the CDR3 is TGTGCCAGCAGGGCCCACGGGGGGGACATCTCTGGAAACACCATATATTTT. It codes for CASRAHGGDISGNTIYF.